This T cell receptor (beta chain) originates from a study of cytomegalovirus exposure and HLA in healthy donors. Regarding this clone: The antigen remains undetermined.

The germline V gene has CDR1 LNHDA and CDR2 SQIVND (reference sequence). V was shortened by 3 bases and J by 10 bases, with 16 bases between the two germline ends. This CDR3 has 14 residues. General observations from the study: TCR beta V segments were, for the most part, productive about 90% or about 30% of the time in an earlier analysis. A later analysis linked a missense DCLRE1C variant to TCR beta V- and J-gene trimming. A few chains tied to CMV proved CMV antigen-specific in vitro.

The study ran its PCR with 60 Vbeta and 13 Jbeta primers. The protocol was immunoSEQ multiplex PCR, while the TCRdb copy is restricted to in-frame clones and leaves out a portion. This table holds approximately 140,000 clones, about 83% found once. Source material: PBMCs. The sequence derives from a middle-aged man in good health and CMV-seropositive. This chain links TRBV19 with TRBJ2-1; tentatively, D is TRBD1 (6 bases). The CDR3 bases are TGTGCCAGTAGTATCCCGGGAACAGGGAAGGAGCAGTTCTTC. The encoded protein is CASSIPGTGKEQFF.